The 3 T cell receptor beta chains reported below all come from one sample, sequenced in a study of early T cells in non-severe SARS-CoV-2 infection. TCRdb passed the 5' RACE reads through MiXCR, listing each CDR3 protein once. This sample yields roughly 46,000 distinct CDR3 sequences, of which around a tenth are seen a single time; around 5.3% belongs to the top ten. The sample here was whole blood, taken at baseline. The receptors stem from an adult who was a healthcare worker with PCR-confirmed SARS-CoV-2 infection or an uninfected control (not recorded which).

The chain joins TRBV6-5 to TRBJ2-5; either TRBD1 or TRBD2 may fit D (5 bases each). Trimming removed 4 bases from V and 4 bases from J, with 13 bases in between. The CDR3 runs to 14 residues. Germline V lookup: CDR1 MNHEY, CDR2 SVGAGI. CDR3 residues: CASSSGPGTETQYF. As DNA, the CDR3 is TGTGCCAGCAGTTCGGGACCCGGGACAGAGACCCAGTACTTC.

This clonotype was counted ten times or more. The chain recombines TRBV25-1 with TRBJ1-1, with 9 positions matching TRBD1. The V and J ends lost 6 bases and 2 bases, in that order; junction bases with no gene match: 1. Germline assignment: CDR1 MGHDK and CDR2 SYGVNS. The length of the CDR3 is 13 residues. CDR3 sequence reads: CASRGQGNTEAFF. CDR3 DNA sequence: TGTGCCAGCAGGGGACAGGGTAACACTGAAGCTTTCTTT.

This clonotype has a count of ten or more. The genes are TRBV4-2 and TRBJ1-4, with a tentative D call TRBD1 (5 bases). Deletions cut 3 bases from V and 6 bases from J, with 11 bases between. The CDR3 extends over 14 amino acids. The germline CDR1 and CDR2 sequences are LGHNA and YNFKEQ. CDR3 sequence reads: CASSQSAGDEKLFF. CDR3 DNA: TGTGCCAGCAGCCAGAGCGCGGGGGATGAAAAACTGTTTTTT.